The 24 T cell receptor beta chains below were found in one sample sequenced in a study of blood T cells in healthy people across ages. Through a sample-barcoded 5' primer and a J-beta primer mix, a second PCR was run for roughly 6 to 11 cycles. Via MiXCR, TCRdb re-called the 5' RACE reads, giving one row per CDR3 protein. This sample has 1.5 million to 2 million distinct CDR3 sequences, with roughly 52% found just once. Sequences were obtained from blood. The receptors stem from a woman between 40 and 55 years old in good health.

The chain links TRBV10-3 to TRBJ2-1; D gene ambiguous. The V gene lost 1 base and the J gene lost 2 bases, with 9 bases spanning the gap. Germline loops: CDR1 ENHRY, CDR2 SYGVKD. This CDR3 spans 15 amino acids. The DNA for the CDR3 is TGTGCCATCAGTGAGTTGGCGGCCCCCTACAATGAGCAGTTCTTC. Translation gives CAISELAAPYNEQFF.

The V and J genes are TRBV12-3 or TRBV12-4 and TRBJ2-1; the D gene is possibly TRBD2 (5 bases). Deletions cut 7 bases from V and 5 bases from J, with 18 bases between. The length of the CDR3 is 15 residues. The CDR3 is CASTLGGLANNEQFF. In DNA, the CDR3 is TGTGCCAGCACCCTAGGTGGTCTAGCAAACAATGAGCAGTTCTTC.

The chain combines TRBV29-1 with TRBJ2-1; D is undetermined. The V and J ends lost 5 bases and 9 bases respectively, with 11 bases between them. Germline-derived CDR1 and CDR2 are SQVTM and ANQGSEA. This CDR3 contains 11 residues. The DNA for the CDR3 is TGCAGCGTTCCCTTCGATATTGAGCAGTTCTTC. Translated, it gives CSVPFDIEQFF.

Note on this clonotype: A read error may account for a junction end that differs from germline. V gene TRBV4-3 combines with J gene TRBJ1-5; 7 bases line up with TRBD1. This CDR3 contains 16 residues. CDR1 is LGHNA and CDR2 is YSLEER in the germline V gene. The CDR3: CAGSQETGASNQPQHF. The CDR3 bases are TGCGCCGGCAGCCAAGAAACAGGGGCTAGCAATCAGCCCCAGCATTTT.

This chain uses TRBV7-2 with TRBJ2-3, with D perhaps assigned TRBD1 or TRBD2 (5 bases each). Trimming removed 5 bases at V and 7 bases at J, with 25 bases between. The length of the CDR3 is 17 residues. Germline CDR1 SGHTA, CDR2 FQGNSA. CDR3 protein: CASSKVTGAADQHTQYF. The CDR3 DNA reads as TGTGCCAGCAGCAAAGTTACCGGGGCAGCCGACCAGCATACGCAGTATTTT.

V is TRBV6-6 and J is TRBJ2-7, with a tentative D call TRBD2 (6 bases). The end of the DNA is better explained by TRBJ2-5, so the J call may be wrong. CDR3 length: 12 amino acids. CDR1 and CDR2 from the germline V gene are MNHNY and SVGAGI (reference sequence). The CDR3 loop reads CASRAGWGTQYF. The CDR3 DNA reads TGTGCCAGCAGGGCGGGGTGGGGGACCCAGTACTTC.

V is TRBV27 and J is TRBJ2-7; TRBD2 matches 8 bases. This CDR3 has 15 residues. Looked up from germline, CDR1 is MNHEY and CDR2 is SMNVEV (reference sequence). Germline trimming cut 2 bases from V and 7 bases from J; bases unmatched to any gene: 10. The CDR3 DNA is TGTGCCAGCAGTTTAAGGGCGGGGGGCTACAATGAGCAGTACTTC. This encodes CASSLRAGGYNEQYF.

The genes are TRBV7-2 and TRBJ2-5; the D is unclear. Germline V lookup: CDR1 SGHTA, CDR2 FQGNSA. V was shortened by 1 base and J by 12 bases, with 18 bases between the two germline ends. The CDR3 runs to 14 residues. The CDR3 region has the DNA TGTGCCAGCAGCTTAGGCCCCCCTACGGATGAGAAGTACTTC. Its protein product is CASSLGPPTDEKYF.

In this sample, this clonotype turned up a few times. The germline gene is not matched at one end of the junction; a read error may be the cause. The gene calls are TRBV7-6 and TRBJ2-5, with 7 nucleotides matching TRBD1. CDR1 is SGHVS, CDR2 FNYEAQ, per germline. The length of the CDR3 is 14 residues. The CDR3 coding sequence is TGCGCCAGCAGCTACACAGGGGAGCGAGAGACCCAGTACTTC. Protein sequence: CASSYTGERETQYF.

The V call is TRBV20-1, the J call TRBJ2-5; 8 bases are shared with TRBD2. V lost 6 bases to trimming and J lost 1 base; unmatched junction nucleotides: 7. The CDR3 has 14 residues. The V gene's germline CDR1 is DFQATT and CDR2 SNEGSKA (reference sequence). Written as DNA, the CDR3 is TGCAGTGCCCAAATAGCGGGGACCCAAGAGACCCAGTACTTC. Protein sequence: CSAQIAGTQETQYF.

This clonotype was seen only a few times. The DNA of the CDR3 is TGCAGTGCAACCGGGACTAGCGGGGGACGGACAGATACGCAGTATTTT. It translates to CSATGTSGGRTDTQYF. The chain combines TRBV20-1 with TRBJ2-3, with 14 bases identical to TRBD2. Germline lookup yields CDR1 DFQATT and CDR2 SNEGSKA (reference sequence). The CDR3 runs to 16 residues. Trimming took 6 bases from V and 3 from J; bases not matched to a gene: 8.

The V and J genes are TRBV11-2 and TRBJ2-7; TRBD1 or TRBD2 may be the D gene (5 bases each). The germline gives CDR1 SGHAT, CDR2 FQNNGV. Trimming removed 0 bases from V and 0 bases from J, with 9 bases in between. The CDR3 loop spans 15 amino acids. This CDR3 is CASSLEGVASYEQYF. The DNA for the CDR3 is TGTGCCAGCAGCTTAGAGGGGGTTGCCTCCTACGAGCAGTACTTC.

Only a few counts were recorded for this clonotype. This chain connects TRBV9 to TRBJ1-2; no definite D call. V lost 0 bases and J 8 bases, leaving 11 bases between the germline ends. Germline loops: CDR1 SGDLS, CDR2 YYNGEE. CDR3 size: 13 residues. In nucleotides, the CDR3 is TGTGCCAGCAGCGTAGAGGAGGGTTCCGGCTACACCTTC. Its protein product is CASSVEEGSGYTF.

J is TRBJ2-3 and V is TRBV7-2, with 8 bases fitting TRBD1. Trimming cost V 5 bases and J 8 bases; bases outside gene matches: 15. The V gene's germline CDR1 is SGHTA and CDR2 FQGNSA. The CDR3 contains 16 residues. CDR3: CASSQGTGSALGTQYF. The CDR3 DNA follows: TGTGCCAGCAGCCAAGGGACAGGCTCTGCGTTGGGTACGCAGTATTTT.

This rearrangement joins TRBV4-3 to TRBJ2-3, with 10 bases matching TRBD2. Germline V gives CDR1 LGHNA, CDR2 YSLEER. This CDR3 spans 16 amino acids. V shed 3 bases, J shed 2 bases, and the junction held 5 bases outside the gene matches. For the CDR3, the DNA is TGCGCCAGCAGCCAGAGGAGCGGGGGGGTCACAGATACGCAGTATTTT. It is translated as CASSQRSGGVTDTQYF.

Only a few counts were recorded for this clonotype. The junction differs from germline at one of its ends, possibly a read error. V usage is TRBV7-7 and J usage is TRBJ2-5; D possibly corresponds to TRBD1 (6 bases). Germline V gene sequence: CDR1 SSHAT, CDR2 FNYEAQ (reference sequence). The CDR3 extends over 14 amino acids. Here the CDR3 DNA reads TGTGCTAGCAGCTTAAATTCAGGGGTAGAGACCCAGTACTTT. It specifies CASSLNSGVETQYF.

Many counts were recorded for this clonotype. The chain couples TRBV6-1 to TRBJ2-7; 8 nucleotides agree with TRBD2. The V and J ends lost 1 base and 4 bases, in that order; junction bases with no gene match: 3. CDR3 length: 14 amino acids. The V gene's germline CDR1 is MNHNS and CDR2 SASEGT. CDR3 loop: CASSEGGGPYEQYF. CDR3 bases: TGTGCCAGCAGTGAAGGCGGGGGGCCGTACGAGCAGTACTTC.

The chain has TRBV11-2 and TRBJ1-2; D may be TRBD1 (6 bases). The germline gives CDR1 SGHAT, CDR2 FQNNGV. V dropped 0 bases and J dropped 4 bases, with 12 bases sitting between them. The CDR3 is 15 amino acids. CDR3 bases: TGTGCCAGCAGCTTAGAGGGGGGCAGGGTCTATGGCTACACCTTC. This encodes CASSLEGGRVYGYTF.

The chain joins TRBV4-3 to TRBJ2-3; 7 bases are a match to TRBD1. Per the germline V gene, CDR1 is LGHNA and CDR2 is YSLEER. With V trimmed by 1 base and J by 6 bases, 4 bases remained unmatched. This CDR3 has 14 residues. The CDR3 loop is CASSQGGGVDTQYF. The DNA of the CDR3 is TGCGCCAGCAGCCAAGGAGGGGGCGTGGATACGCAGTATTTT.

The gene calls are TRBV5-1 and TRBJ2-4; 7 positions agree with TRBD2. The germline CDR1 and CDR2 sequences are SGHRS and YFSETQ. The CDR3 loop spans 16 amino acids. After removal of 4 bases from V and 3 bases from J, the junction contained 10 bases not matched to a gene. The CDR3 here is CASSPGGEGIKNIQYF. CDR3 sequence (DNA): TGCGCCAGCAGCCCCGGAGGGGAGGGGATCAAAAACATTCAGTACTTC.

This clonotype came up a few times. V is TRBV6-6 and J is TRBJ1-5; D gene uncertain. Germline-derived CDR1 and CDR2 are MNHNY and SVGAGI (reference sequence). The CDR3 consists of 16 residues. V lost 7 bases to trimming and J lost 2 bases, with 18 bases between them. The chain's CDR3 is CASINTAVFGNQPQHF. The CDR3 DNA reads TGTGCCAGCATCAATACAGCCGTTTTCGGCAATCAGCCCCAGCATTTT.

This clonotype was picked up one time. J is TRBJ2-4 and V is TRBV7-9, with TRBD2 matching over 12 bases. Germline V gene sequence: CDR1 SEHNR, CDR2 FQNEAQ (reference sequence). The trim removed 3 bases at V and 7 bases at J, leaving 1 base unmatched. The CDR3 consists of 14 residues. CDR3 loop: CASSFGTSGNIQYF. The DNA of the CDR3 is TGTGCCAGCAGCTTCGGGACTAGCGGGAACATTCAGTACTTC.

This clonotype came up a few times. The chain uses TRBV20-1 and TRBJ2-7, with D maybe TRBD1 (8 bases). This CDR3 region has 14 residues. The germline V gene encodes CDR1 DFQATT and CDR2 SNEGSKA (reference sequence). The ends were cut back, 2 bases at V and 3 bases at J, with 14 bases in the middle. DNA for the CDR3: TGCAGTGCTAGAAGCGGGGACAGGTACTACGAGCAGTACTTC. Translation: CSARSGDRYYEQYF.

V and J are TRBV27 and TRBJ2-5; D is unclear. Germline V gives CDR1 MNHEY, CDR2 SMNVEV (reference sequence). V was pared by 5 bases and J by 11 bases, with 18 bases between. This CDR3 region has 13 residues. This CDR3 reads CASSPRLSYVQYF. The CDR3 region has the DNA TGTGCCAGCAGTCCCCGTTTATCCTACGTGCAGTACTTC.